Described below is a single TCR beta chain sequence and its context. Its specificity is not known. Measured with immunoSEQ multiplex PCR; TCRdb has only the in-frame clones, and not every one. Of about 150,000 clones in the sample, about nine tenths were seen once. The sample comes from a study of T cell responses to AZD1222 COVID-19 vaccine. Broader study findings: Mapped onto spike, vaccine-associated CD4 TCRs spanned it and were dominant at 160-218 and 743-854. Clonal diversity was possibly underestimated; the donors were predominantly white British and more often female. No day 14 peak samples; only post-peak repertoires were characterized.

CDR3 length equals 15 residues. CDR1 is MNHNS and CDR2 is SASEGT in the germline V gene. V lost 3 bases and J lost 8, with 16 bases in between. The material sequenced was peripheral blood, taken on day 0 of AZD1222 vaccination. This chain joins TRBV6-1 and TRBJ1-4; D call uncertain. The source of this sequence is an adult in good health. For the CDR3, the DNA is TGTGCCAGCAGTGACCCCGGGGAGGTCGGGGAAAAACTGTTTTTT. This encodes CASSDPGEVGEKLFF.